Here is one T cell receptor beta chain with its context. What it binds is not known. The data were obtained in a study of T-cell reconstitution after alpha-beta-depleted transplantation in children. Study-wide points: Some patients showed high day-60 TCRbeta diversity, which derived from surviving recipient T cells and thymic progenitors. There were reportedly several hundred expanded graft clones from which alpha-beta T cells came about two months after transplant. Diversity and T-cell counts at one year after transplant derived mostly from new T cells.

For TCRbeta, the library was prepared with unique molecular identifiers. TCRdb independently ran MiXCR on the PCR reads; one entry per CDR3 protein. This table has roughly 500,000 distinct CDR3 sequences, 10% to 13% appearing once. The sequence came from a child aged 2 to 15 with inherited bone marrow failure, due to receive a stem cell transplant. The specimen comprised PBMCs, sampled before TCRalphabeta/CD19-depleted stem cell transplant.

CDR3 amino acids: CASSVIHGRYYTEAFF. In nucleotides, the CDR3 is TGTGCCAGCAGCGTAATTCACGGAAGGTATTACACTGAAGCTTTCTTT. The chain has TRBV7-2 and TRBJ1-1, with unresolved D. The CDR3 is 16 residues long. Germline lookup yields CDR1 SGHTA and CDR2 FQGNSA. The ends were cut back, 5 bases at V and 3 bases at J, with 19 bases in the middle.